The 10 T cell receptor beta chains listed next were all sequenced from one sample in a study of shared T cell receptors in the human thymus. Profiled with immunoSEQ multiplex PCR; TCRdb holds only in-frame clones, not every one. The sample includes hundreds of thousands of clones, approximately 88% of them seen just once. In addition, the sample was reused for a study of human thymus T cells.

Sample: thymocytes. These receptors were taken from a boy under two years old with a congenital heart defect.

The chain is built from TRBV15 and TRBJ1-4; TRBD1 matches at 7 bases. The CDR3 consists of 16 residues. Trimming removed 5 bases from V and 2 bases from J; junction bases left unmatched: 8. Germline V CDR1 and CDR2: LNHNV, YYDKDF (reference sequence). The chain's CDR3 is CATSGYSGGTNEKLFF. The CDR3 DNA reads TGTGCCACCAGCGGTTACTCAGGGGGTACTAATGAAAAACTGTTTTTT. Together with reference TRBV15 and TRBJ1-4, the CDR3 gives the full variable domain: DAMVIQNPRYQVTQFGKPVTLSCSQTLNHNVMYWYQQKSSQAPKLLFHYYDKDFNNEADTPDNFQSRRPNTSFCFLDIRSPGLGDTAMYLCATSGYSGGTNEKLFFGSGTQLSVL.

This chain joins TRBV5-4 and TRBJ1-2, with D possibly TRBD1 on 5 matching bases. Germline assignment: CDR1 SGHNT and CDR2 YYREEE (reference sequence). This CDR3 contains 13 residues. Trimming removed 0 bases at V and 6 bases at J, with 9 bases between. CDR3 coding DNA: TGTGCCAGCAGCTTGGTGGCAGGGAATGGCTACACCTTC. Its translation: CASSLVAGNGYTF.

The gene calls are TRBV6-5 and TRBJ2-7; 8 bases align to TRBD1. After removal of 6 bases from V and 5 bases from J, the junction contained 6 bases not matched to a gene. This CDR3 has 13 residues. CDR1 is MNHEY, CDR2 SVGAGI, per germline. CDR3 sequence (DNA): TGTGCCAGCAGGGGACAGGTGGGTAACGAGCAGTACTTC. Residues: CASRGQVGNEQYF.

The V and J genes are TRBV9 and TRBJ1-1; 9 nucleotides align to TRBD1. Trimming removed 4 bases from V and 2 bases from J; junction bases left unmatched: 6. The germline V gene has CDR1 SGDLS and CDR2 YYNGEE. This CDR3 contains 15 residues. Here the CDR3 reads CASSPRQGGNTEAFF. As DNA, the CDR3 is TGTGCCAGCAGCCCACGACAGGGGGGTAACACTGAAGCTTTCTTT.

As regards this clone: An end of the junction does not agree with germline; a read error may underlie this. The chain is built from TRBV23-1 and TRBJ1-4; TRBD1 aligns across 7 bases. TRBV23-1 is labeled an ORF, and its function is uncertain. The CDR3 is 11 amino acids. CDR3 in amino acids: CASTVAPRGIF. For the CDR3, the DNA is TGCGCCAGCACCGTTGCTCCCAGGGGGATTTTT.

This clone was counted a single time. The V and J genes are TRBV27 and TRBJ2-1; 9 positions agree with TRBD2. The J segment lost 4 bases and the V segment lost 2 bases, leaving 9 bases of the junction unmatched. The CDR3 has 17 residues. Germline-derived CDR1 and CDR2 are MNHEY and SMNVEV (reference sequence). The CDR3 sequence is CASSLPKREVGYNEQFF. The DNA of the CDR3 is TGTGCCAGCAGTTTACCGAAGCGGGAGGTGGGGTACAATGAGCAGTTCTTC.

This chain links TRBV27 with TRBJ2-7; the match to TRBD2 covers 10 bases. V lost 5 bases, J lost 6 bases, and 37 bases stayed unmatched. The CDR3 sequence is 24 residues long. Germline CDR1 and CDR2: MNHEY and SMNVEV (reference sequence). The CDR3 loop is CASSPRISLRGARLAGARRGEQYF. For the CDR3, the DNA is TGTGCCAGCAGTCCCCGGATTAGTCTTCGGGGAGCTCGCCTAGCGGGAGCCCGCCGTGGCGAGCAGTACTTC.

CDR3 sequence reads: CASTRSGTGDEERTDTQYF. CDR3 sequence (DNA): TGTGCCTCCACCCGTTCAGGGACAGGGGATGAGGAGCGAACAGATACGCAGTATTTT. V gene TRBV7-2 combines with J gene TRBJ2-3; 10 nucleotides line up with TRBD1. CDR3 length: 19 amino acids. The V and J ends lost 11 bases and 3 bases, in that order; junction bases with no gene match: 23. Germline V gives CDR1 SGHTA, CDR2 FQGNSA.

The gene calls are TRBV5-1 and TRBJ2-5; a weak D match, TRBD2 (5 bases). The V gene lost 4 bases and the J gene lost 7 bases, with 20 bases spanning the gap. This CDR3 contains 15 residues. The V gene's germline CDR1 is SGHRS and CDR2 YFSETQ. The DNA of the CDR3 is TGCGCCAGCAGCGCCTTCCGGGATACATGGGGGACCCAGTACTTC. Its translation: CASSAFRDTWGTQYF.

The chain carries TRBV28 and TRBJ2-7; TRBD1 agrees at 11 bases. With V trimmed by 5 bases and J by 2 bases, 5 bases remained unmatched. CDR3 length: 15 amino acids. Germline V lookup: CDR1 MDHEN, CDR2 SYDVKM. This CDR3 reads CASSGGTGGTYEQYF. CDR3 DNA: TGTGCCAGCAGTGGCGGGACAGGGGGGACCTACGAGCAGTACTTC.